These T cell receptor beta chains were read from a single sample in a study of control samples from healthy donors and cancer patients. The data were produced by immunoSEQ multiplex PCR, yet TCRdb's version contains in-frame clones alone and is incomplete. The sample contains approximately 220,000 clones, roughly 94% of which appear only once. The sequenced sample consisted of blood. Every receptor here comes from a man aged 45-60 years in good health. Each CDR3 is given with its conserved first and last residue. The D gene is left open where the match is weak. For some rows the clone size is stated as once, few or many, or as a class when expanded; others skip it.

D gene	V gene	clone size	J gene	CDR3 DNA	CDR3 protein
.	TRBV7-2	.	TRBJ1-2	TGTGCCAGCAGCCTTACCCCTCAGGGACCCTACACCTTC	CASSLTPQGPYTF
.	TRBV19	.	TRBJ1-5	TGTGCCAGTACCCATGGCCAGGGAAGCAATCAGCCCCAGCATTTT	CASTHGQGSNQPQHF
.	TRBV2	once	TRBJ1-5	TGTGCCAGCAGGTATAGCAATCAGCCCCAGCATTTT	CASRYSNQPQHF
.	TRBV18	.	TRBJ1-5	TGTGCCAGCTCACCACAGAAGACGGGGAATCAGCCCCAGCATTTT	CASSPQKTGNQPQHF
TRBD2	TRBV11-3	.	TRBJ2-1	TGTGCCAGCAGCTCTAGCGGGGGGACCCACAATGAGCAGTTCTTC	CASSSSGGTHNEQFF
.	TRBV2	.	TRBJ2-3	TGTGCCAGCAGTGAGGAGATCACAGATACGCAGTATTTT	CASSEEITDTQYF
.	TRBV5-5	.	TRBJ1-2	TGTGCCAGCAGCTCGGGGACATCTAACTATGGCTACACCTTC	CASSSGTSNYGYTF
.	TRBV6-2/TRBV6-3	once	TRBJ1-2	TGTGCCAGCAGTGGAGGGCGCGGCTACACCTTC	CASSGGRGYTF
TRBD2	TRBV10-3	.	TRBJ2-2	TGTGCCATCAGTGGGGCGAGCGGGGGCGCGAACACCGGGGAGCTGTTTTTT	CAISGASGGANTGELFF
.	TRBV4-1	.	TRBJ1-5	TGCGCCAGCAGCCCCGCAGAGAGGGGCCGGCCCCAGCATTTT	CASSPAERGRPQHF
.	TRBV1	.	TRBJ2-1	TGCACCAGCAGCCAAGTCGGGCCGCGGGGGGGCGATGAGCAGTTCTTC	CTSSQVGPRGGDEQFF
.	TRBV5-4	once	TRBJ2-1	TGTGCCAGCACCCTCCGGGGCCGATCCAATGAGCAGTTCTTC	CASTLRGRSNEQFF
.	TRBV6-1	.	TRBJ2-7	TGTGCCAGCAGTGATGGTCGTGCAGGGGGGTGGGAGCAGTACTTC	CASSDGRAGGWEQYF
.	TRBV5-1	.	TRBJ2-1	TGCGCCAGCAGCTTGGACGAGAGCTCCTACAATGAGCAGTTCTTC	CASSLDESSYNEQFF
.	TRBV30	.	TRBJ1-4	TGTGCCTGGGAGGAGGGAACTAATGAAAAACTGTTTTTT	CAWEEGTNEKLFF
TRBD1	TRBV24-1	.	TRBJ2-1	TGTGCCACCAGTTCAATCCGGGACAGGGCTGGTAATGAGCAGTTCTTC	CATSSIRDRAGNEQFF
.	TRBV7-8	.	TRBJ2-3	TGTGCCAGCAGCTATTTGGGTCGTAGCACAGATACGCAGTATTTT	CASSYLGRSTDTQYF